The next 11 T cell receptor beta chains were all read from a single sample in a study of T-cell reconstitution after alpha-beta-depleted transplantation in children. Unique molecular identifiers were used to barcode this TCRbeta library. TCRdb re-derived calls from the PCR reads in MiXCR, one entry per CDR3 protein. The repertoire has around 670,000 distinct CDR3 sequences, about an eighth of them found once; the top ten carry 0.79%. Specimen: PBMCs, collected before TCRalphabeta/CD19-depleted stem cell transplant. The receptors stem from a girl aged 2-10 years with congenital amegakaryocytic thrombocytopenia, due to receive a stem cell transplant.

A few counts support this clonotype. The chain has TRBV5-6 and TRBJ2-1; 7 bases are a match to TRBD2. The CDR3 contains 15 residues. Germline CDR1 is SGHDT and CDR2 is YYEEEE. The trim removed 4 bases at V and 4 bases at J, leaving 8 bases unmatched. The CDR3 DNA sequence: TGTGCCAGCAGCCCGTTTAGCGGGCCGTACAATGAGCAGTTCTTC. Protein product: CASSPFSGPYNEQFF.

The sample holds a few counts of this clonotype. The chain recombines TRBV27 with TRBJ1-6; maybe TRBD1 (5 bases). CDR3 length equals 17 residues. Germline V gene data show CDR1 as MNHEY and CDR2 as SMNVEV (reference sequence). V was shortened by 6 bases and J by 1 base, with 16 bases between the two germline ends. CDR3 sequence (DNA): TGTGCCAGCAGCTCCCCCTCTCAGGGTTCCTATAATTCACCCCTCCACTTT. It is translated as CASSSPSQGSYNSPLHF.

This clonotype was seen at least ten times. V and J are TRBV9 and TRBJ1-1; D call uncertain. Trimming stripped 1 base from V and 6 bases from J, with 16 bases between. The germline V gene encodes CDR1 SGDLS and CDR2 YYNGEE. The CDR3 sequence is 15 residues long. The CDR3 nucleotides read TGTGCCAGCAGCGTACGGAGTGGCCGCGGATCTGAAGCTTTCTTT. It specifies CASSVRSGRGSEAFF.

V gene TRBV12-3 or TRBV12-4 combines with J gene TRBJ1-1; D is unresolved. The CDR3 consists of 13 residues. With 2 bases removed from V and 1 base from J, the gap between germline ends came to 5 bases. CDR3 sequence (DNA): TGTGCCAGCAGTTTACGGTGGAACACTGAAGCTTTCTTT. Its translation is CASSLRWNTEAFF.

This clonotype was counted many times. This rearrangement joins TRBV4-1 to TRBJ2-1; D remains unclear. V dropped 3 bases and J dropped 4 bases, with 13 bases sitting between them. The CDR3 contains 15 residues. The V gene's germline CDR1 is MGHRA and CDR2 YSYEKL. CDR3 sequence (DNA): TGCGCCAGCAGCCACCAAAGAGACGAATACAATGAGCAGTTCTTC. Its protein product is CASSHQRDEYNEQFF.

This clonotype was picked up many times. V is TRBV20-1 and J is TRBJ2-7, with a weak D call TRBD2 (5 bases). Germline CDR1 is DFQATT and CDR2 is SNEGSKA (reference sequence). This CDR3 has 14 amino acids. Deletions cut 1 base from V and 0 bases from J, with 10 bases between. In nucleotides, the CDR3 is TGCAGTGCTAGAGCGTTAGCGTACTCCTACGAGCAGTACTTC. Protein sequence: CSARALAYSYEQYF.

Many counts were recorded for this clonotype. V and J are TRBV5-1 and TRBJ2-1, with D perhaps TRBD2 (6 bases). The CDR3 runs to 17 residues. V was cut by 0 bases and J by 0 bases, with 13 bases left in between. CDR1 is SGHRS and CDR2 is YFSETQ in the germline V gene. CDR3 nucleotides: TGCGCCAGCAGCTTGGAGAGGGGCGGGACCTCCTACAATGAGCAGTTCTTC. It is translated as CASSLERGGTSYNEQFF.

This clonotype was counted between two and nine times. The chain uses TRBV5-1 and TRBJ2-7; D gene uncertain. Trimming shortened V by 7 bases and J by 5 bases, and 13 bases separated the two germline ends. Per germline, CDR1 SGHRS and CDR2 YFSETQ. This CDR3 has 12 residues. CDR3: CASGPAVHEQYF. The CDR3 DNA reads TGCGCCAGCGGCCCAGCAGTCCACGAGCAGTACTTC. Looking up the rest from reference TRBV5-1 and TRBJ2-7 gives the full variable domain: KAGVTQTPRYLIKTRGQQVTLSCSPISGHRSVSWYQQTPGQGLQFLFEYFSETQRNKGNFPGRFSGRQFSNSRSEMNVSTLELGDSALYLCASGPAVHEQYFGPGTRLTVT.

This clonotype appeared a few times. CDR3 sequence (DNA): TGTGCCACCAGCAGCCCGGAGATCAAAGAGACCCAGTACTTC. This gives the protein CATSSPEIKETQYF. This chain links TRBV15 with TRBJ2-5; no clear D gene. The germline V gene has CDR1 LNHNV and CDR2 YYDKDF (reference sequence). V was pared by 3 bases and J by 3 bases, with 11 bases between. CDR3 size: 14 residues.

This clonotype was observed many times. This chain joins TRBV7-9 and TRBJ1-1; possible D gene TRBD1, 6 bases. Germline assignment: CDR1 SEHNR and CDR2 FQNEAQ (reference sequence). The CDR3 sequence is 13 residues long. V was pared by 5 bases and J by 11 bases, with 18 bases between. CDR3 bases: TGTGCCAGCAGCCTAATCGCAGGGGCGGAGGCTTTCTTT. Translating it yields CASSLIAGAEAFF.

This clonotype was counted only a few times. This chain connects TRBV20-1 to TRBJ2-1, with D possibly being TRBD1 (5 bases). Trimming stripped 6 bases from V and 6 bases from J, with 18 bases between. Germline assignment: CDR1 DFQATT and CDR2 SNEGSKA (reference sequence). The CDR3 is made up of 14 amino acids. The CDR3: CSATRAVVSNEQFF. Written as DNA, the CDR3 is TGCAGTGCCACCAGGGCCGTTGTGTCCAATGAGCAGTTCTTC.